The source of this T cell receptor (beta chain) is a study of T cell responses to AZD1222 COVID-19 vaccine (TCRdb year 2021). A note on the overall study: TCR sequencing was performed for fewer than 250 trial participants, of whom about 200 were given two doses of AZD1222 and 26 were given two doses of MenACWY control vaccine. Trial participants were enrolled by age into subgroups of 18-55, 56-69 and 70-plus years, and 148, 28 and 57 TCR-sequenced participants, respectively, were included in these subgroups.

According to the germline V gene, CDR1 reads SNHLY and CDR2 reads FYNNEI. V is pared back by 6 bases and J by 6 bases, with 14 bases lying between the germline termini. Taken from cysteine to phenylalanine, the CDR3 has 14 residues. Only the CDR3 DNA stays, 42 bases, in frame from base 1. Per the publication, the time point label means: about 28 days (+/-7) after the second vaccine dose. AZD1222 recipients whose second dose came at about 4 weeks and those whose second dose came at about 12 weeks were combined into one group, since spike-specific TCR depth and breadth did not differ between the two schedules. The vaccinee samples were drawn from two UK trials, COV001 and COV002, one of which was a single-blind randomized controlled phase 2/3 trial testing AZD1222 (ChAdOx1 nCoV-19) in healthy adults. For TCRbeta chain sequencing, PBMC samples from trial participants were taken at day 0 and at day 28 after the second dose.

The paper as a whole reports these results and caveats: In the small 56-69-year group, the increase in depth fell short of significance, most likely because of low power. Nearly half of unique spike-specific TCRs reportedly recognized epitopes outside regions mutated in the B.1.351 and B.1.1.7 variants. Participants were mostly white British, with more females than males. The authors suggested clonal diversity may have been underestimated. After two AZD1222 doses, both the breadth and the depth of spike-specific TCRs were significantly higher than at day 0 and than in MenACWY recipients. No day 14 peak-response samples were available, so repertoires were characterized only after the peak T cell response. The vaccine-associated CD4 TCRs covered the entire spike protein, and the dominant responses fell in regions 160-218 and 743-854. Conclusions about previously exposed vaccinees were limited because only a handful of AZD1222 recipients were SARS-CoV-2 seropositive at baseline.

The CDR3 regions of human TCRbeta chains were analyzed by immunosequencing. The source study handled its data this way. Repertoire TCRs were checked for matches against a reference library of SARS-CoV-2-specific TCRs that had been generated using the MIRA antigen-specificity platform. Breadth was defined as the fraction of unique TCRs that were SARS-CoV-2-associated. Depth was defined as the fraction of total T cells that were SARS-CoV-2-associated. Using the MIRA data, every spike-specific TCR was mapped to the spike region that the TCR reacted to and assigned to either a CD4 or a CD8 class. Log10-transformed breadth and depth values were compared by one-way ANOVA with Sidak's multiple comparisons tests. The table comes from immuneACCESS by way of TCRdb, which keeps in-frame sequences with V and J called. Part of the clones is missing from these tables; in studies checked, under half for an unresolved V gene and the rest for unknown reasons. The V and J calls and the clone size are those of that table, but D and trimming were determined from the DNA. Within this sample are 85,000 to 130,000 clones, with roughly 88% of them counted one time only. The ten top clones hold around 7.6% of the sample.

In regard to this clone: The specificity of this receptor is unknown. The record has no base qualities; no much larger clone is one base away.

The V and J genes are TRBV2 and TRBJ2-2, and perhaps TRBD2 as D gene, on 6 matching bases. The source was peripheral blood, collected 28 days after the second AZD1222 dose. This sequence originates from an adult who received the AZD1222 COVID-19 vaccine. This receptor has the CDR3 CASRRGGGAGELFF. The DNA sequence is TGTGCCAGCAGGCGGGGAGGTGGTGCCGGGGAGCTGTTTTTT.